This passage covers 22 T cell receptor beta chains from one sample sequenced in a study of blood T cell repertoires in COVID-19. Sequencing was performed with immunoSEQ multiplex PCR; in TCRdb, only in-frame clones are kept and a portion is missing. The table shows 150,000 or so clones, with around four fifths occurring only once. Material: peripheral blood. The receptors stem from a woman in her sixties or seventies with acute or convalescent COVID-19.

The chain has TRBV24-1 and TRBJ2-7; 8 nucleotides align to TRBD1. Germline CDR1 and CDR2: KGHDR and SFDVKD. CDR3 length: 15 amino acids. After removal of 1 base from V and 6 bases from J, the junction contained 7 bases not matched to a gene. CDR3 region: CATSDFADRAGEQYF. The CDR3 nucleotides read TGTGCCACCAGTGATTTTGCGGACAGGGCAGGCGAGCAGTACTTC.

This clone was counted a single time. V is TRBV5-4 and J is TRBJ2-7; weak D call: TRBD2 (6 bases). Per germline, CDR1 SGHNT and CDR2 YYREEE (reference sequence). The CDR3 is 15 residues long. V was shortened by 4 bases and J by 4 bases, with 18 bases between the two germline ends. The chain's CDR3 is CASSTRDLAVYEQYF. The CDR3 DNA sequence: TGTGCCAGCAGCACCCGCGATTTAGCGGTGTACGAGCAGTACTTC.

The chain combines TRBV4-3 with TRBJ2-2, with D maybe TRBD1 (7 bases). The V end lost 4 bases, the J end lost 5 bases, and 14 bases lay between the germline ends. The CDR3 is made up of 15 amino acids. Germline CDR1 reads LGHNA; CDR2 reads YSLEER. The CDR3 DNA reads as TGCGCCAGCAGCCGCGGGGCAGGGGGGACCGGGGAGCTGTTTTTT. The encoded protein is CASSRGAGGTGELFF.

The chain combines TRBV2 with TRBJ1-3; D not certain. Trimming left V 10 bases short and J 0 bases short, with 10 bases between. The CDR3 runs to 13 residues. Germline V gene sequence: CDR1 SNHLY, CDR2 FYNNEI. The CDR3 loop reads CANLRYSGNTIYF. The CDR3 DNA reads as TGTGCCAACCTGAGGTACTCTGGAAACACCATATATTTT.

The gene calls are TRBV7-2 and TRBJ1-2, with unresolved D. The V gene lost 2 bases and the J gene lost 2 bases, with 9 bases spanning the gap. From germline, CDR1 is SGHTA and CDR2 FQGNSA. The CDR3 contains 14 residues. CDR3 amino acids: CASSLTWQNYGYTF. In DNA, the CDR3 is TGTGCCAGCAGCTTAACATGGCAGAACTATGGCTACACCTTC. Full variable domain (missing parts from reference TRBV7-2 and TRBJ1-2): GAGVSQSPSNKVTEKGKDVELRCDPISGHTALYWYRQSLGQGLEFLIYFQGNSAPDKSGLPSDRFSAERTGGSVSTLTIQRTQQEDSAVYLCASSLTWQNYGYTFGSGTRLTVV.

The rearrangement joins TRBV9 to TRBJ2-7; no reliable D call. Germline V lookup: CDR1 SGDLS, CDR2 YYNGEE. The ends were cut back, 1 base at V and 5 bases at J, with 10 bases in the middle. The CDR3 totals 13 residues. Here the CDR3 DNA reads TGTGCCAGCAGCGTAACCCACAACCACGAGCAGTACTTC. This sequence encodes CASSVTHNHEQYF.

Note on this clone: Other nucleotide sequences from this sample produce the same CDR3. The chain is built from TRBV19 and TRBJ2-6; D unclear. Trimming left V 4 bases short and J 3 bases short, with 7 bases between. This CDR3 is built from 14 residues. Germline V CDR1 and CDR2: LNHDA, SQIVND (reference sequence). The CDR3 protein is CASSSRVGANVLTF. Written as DNA, the CDR3 is TGTGCCAGTAGTAGCCGGGTTGGGGCCAACGTCCTGACTTTC. The entire variable domain, with the rest obtained from reference TRBV19 and TRBJ2-6, is as follows: DGGITQSPKYLFRKEGQNVTLSCEQNLNHDAMYWYRQDPGQGLRLIYYSQIVNDFQKGDIAEGYSVSREKKESFPLTVTSAQKNPTAFYLCASSSRVGANVLTFGAGSRLTVL.

This clone has just one count. The chain combines TRBV7-2 with TRBJ1-2; 7 bases line up with TRBD1. The CDR3 length is 13 residues. The germline V gene has CDR1 SGHTA and CDR2 FQGNSA. The V gene end was trimmed by 2 bases and the J gene end by 3 bases; junction bases not matched to a gene: 0. In DNA, the CDR3 is TGTGCCAGCAGCTTAACAGGGGACTATGGCTACACCTTC. Protein: CASSLTGDYGYTF. The variable domain in full, with the rest retrieved from reference TRBV7-2 and TRBJ1-2, is GAGVSQSPSNKVTEKGKDVELRCDPISGHTALYWYRQSLGQGLEFLIYFQGNSAPDKSGLPSDRFSAERTGGSVSTLTIQRTQQEDSAVYLCASSLTGDYGYTFGSGTRLTVV.

The V call is TRBV10-1, the J call TRBJ1-1; 9 nucleotides align to TRBD1. Trimming at V came to 9 bases and at J to 5 bases, leaving 7 bases not matched to a gene. The germline gives CDR1 WNHNN, CDR2 SYGVQD (reference sequence). The length of the CDR3 is 13 residues. CDR3: CASSGQGRTEAFF. Here the CDR3 DNA reads TGCGCCAGTTCTGGACAGGGGAGAACTGAAGCTTTCTTT.

The J gene is TRBJ2-2, the V gene TRBV24-1; D may be TRBD1 (6 bases). CDR3 length: 17 residues. V was clipped by 0 bases and J by 4 bases, with 14 bases between them. In germline, CDR1 is KGHDR, CDR2 SFDVKD. As DNA, the CDR3 is TGTGCCACCAGTGATTTGCAAAGGGGGAAGGGCACCGGGGAGCTGTTTTTT. Protein sequence: CATSDLQRGKGTGELFF.

This chain connects TRBV30 to TRBJ1-4; 9 bases are shared with TRBD1. J lost 8 bases, V lost 1 base, and 8 bases had no gene match. The CDR3 extends over 15 amino acids. The germline CDR1 and CDR2 sequences are GTSNPN and SVGIG (reference sequence). CDR3 loop: CAWSAPTGGNEKLFF. The CDR3 DNA is TGTGCCTGGAGTGCCCCGACAGGGGGTAACGAAAAACTGTTTTTT.

The chain employs TRBV7-2 and TRBJ2-3; TRBD2 agrees at 13 bases. The CDR3 has 18 amino acids. J lost 2 bases, V lost 0 bases, and 5 bases had no gene match. Germline CDR1 is SGHTA and CDR2 is FQGNSA. CDR3: CASSLATTSGGATDTQYF. The CDR3 DNA reads as TGTGCCAGCAGCTTAGCTACTACTAGCGGGGGGGCCACAGATACGCAGTATTTT.

The chain recombines TRBV4-3 with TRBJ1-2; tentatively, D is TRBD1 (5 bases). V was cut by 0 bases and J by 6 bases, with 11 bases left in between. Per the germline V gene, CDR1 is LGHNA and CDR2 is YSLEER. The CDR3 extends over 14 amino acids. CDR3: CASSQDWRGHGYTF. DNA for the CDR3: TGCGCCAGCAGCCAAGATTGGAGGGGCCATGGCTACACCTTC.

In this sample, this clone turned up once. The V and J genes are TRBV5-5 and TRBJ1-2; 7 nucleotides align to TRBD1. CDR3 size: 15 residues. V dropped 3 bases and J dropped 0; count of bases not matched to a gene: 5. Germline CDR1 SGHKS, CDR2 YYEKEE (reference sequence). Here the CDR3 DNA reads TGTGCCAGCAGCTCGCAGGGGGACGCTAACTATGGCTACACCTTC. Translation gives CASSSQGDANYGYTF.

This chain uses TRBV12-3 or TRBV12-4 with TRBJ1-2, with a possible D match to TRBD1 (6 bases). The CDR3 sequence is 12 residues long. Trimming cost V 8 bases and J 5 bases, with 12 bases left between them. This chain's CDR3 is CASAGVRYGYTF. CDR3 coding DNA: TGTGCCAGCGCAGGGGTTAGGTATGGCTACACCTTC.

The V call is TRBV7-2, the J call TRBJ1-5; no clear D. The germline V and J ends were trimmed by 6 bases and 3 bases, with 15 bases remaining between them. The CDR3 runs 15 residues. Germline V CDR1 and CDR2: SGHTA, FQGNSA. The CDR3: CASSRTYGPNQPQHF. The CDR3 DNA is TGTGCCAGCAGTCGGACTTACGGACCCAATCAGCCCCAGCATTTT.

The CDR3 region has the DNA TGTGCCAGCAGCGTATTAACAGGGGATGGCTACACCTTC. It yields the protein CASSVLTGDGYTF. The chain is built from TRBV9 and TRBJ1-2, with 7 bases matching TRBD1. This CDR3 has 13 residues. Trimming removed 1 base from V and 6 bases from J; junction bases left unmatched: 3. CDR1 and CDR2 (germline): SGDLS, YYNGEE.

In this sample, this clone turned up a few times. This sequence joins TRBV7-8 and TRBJ1-6; D is perhaps TRBD1 (6 bases). The CDR3 is 15 residues long. Germline lookup yields CDR1 SGHVS and CDR2 FQNEAQ. The germline V and J ends were trimmed by 3 bases and 6 bases, with 12 bases remaining between them. This CDR3 reads CASSFDRNPNSPLHF. CDR3 bases: TGTGCCAGCAGCTTCGACAGGAACCCTAATTCACCCCTCCACTTT. The full variable domain, in which reference TRBV7-8 and TRBJ1-6 provide the parts outside the CDR3, is GAGVSQSPRYKVAKRGQDVALRCDPISGHVSLFWYQQALGQGPEFLTYFQNEAQLDKSGLPSDRFFAERPEGSVSTLKIQRTQQEDSAVYLCASSFDRNPNSPLHFGNGTRLTVT.

The V and J genes are TRBV15 and TRBJ1-3, with a weak D call TRBD1 (5 bases). V gave up 5 bases and J gave up 6 bases, with 11 bases separating them. Germline CDR1 LNHNV, CDR2 YYDKDF (reference sequence). The CDR3 totals 13 residues. CDR3 DNA: TGTGCCACCAGCGGGGGACTGCAAAACACCATATATTTT. Its protein product is CATSGGLQNTIYF. The variable domain in full, completed from reference TRBV15 and TRBJ1-3, reads DAMVIQNPRYQVTQFGKPVTLSCSQTLNHNVMYWYQQKSSQAPKLLFHYYDKDFNNEADTPDNFQSRRPNTSFCFLDIRSPGLGDTAMYLCATSGGLQNTIYFGEGSWLTVV.

This clone has just one count. The chain is built from TRBV19 and TRBJ1-2; TRBD1 might be the D (5 bases). This CDR3 spans 13 amino acids. With 0 bases removed from V and 6 bases from J, the gap between germline ends came to 8 bases. Germline V CDR1 and CDR2: LNHDA, SQIVND (reference sequence). For the CDR3, the DNA is TGTGCCAGTAGTATAGACCACAGGAATGGCTACACCTTC. This sequence encodes CASSIDHRNGYTF.

The DNA for the CDR3 is TGTGCCAGCAGTTTATACTCGGGGGGTGTTCGTAGCACAGATACGCAGTATTTT. As protein: CASSLYSGGVRSTDTQYF. The gene calls are TRBV27 and TRBJ2-3; 7 positions match TRBD2. Trimming removed 1 base from V and 0 bases from J; junction bases left unmatched: 10. This CDR3 comprises 18 residues. Germline CDR1 MNHEY, CDR2 SMNVEV (reference sequence).

The V call is TRBV11-2, the J call TRBJ1-5, with D tentatively TRBD1 (5 bases). Germline CDR1 and CDR2: SGHAT and FQNNGV. The CDR3 covers 15 residues. The ends were cut back, 1 base at V and 5 bases at J, with 12 bases in the middle. CDR3 DNA: TGTGCCAGCAGCTTAGGGGGCCTGATGGATCAGCCCCAGCATTTT. It specifies CASSLGGLMDQPQHF.